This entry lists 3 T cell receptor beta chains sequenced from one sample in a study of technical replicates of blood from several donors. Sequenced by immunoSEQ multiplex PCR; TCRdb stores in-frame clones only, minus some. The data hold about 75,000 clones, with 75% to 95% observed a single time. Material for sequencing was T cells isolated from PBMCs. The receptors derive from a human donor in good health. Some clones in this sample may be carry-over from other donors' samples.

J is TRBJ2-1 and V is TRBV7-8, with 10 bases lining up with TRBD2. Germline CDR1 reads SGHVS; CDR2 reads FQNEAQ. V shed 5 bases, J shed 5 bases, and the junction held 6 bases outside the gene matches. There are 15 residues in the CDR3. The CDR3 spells CASSQWTSGNNEQFF. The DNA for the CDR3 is TGTGCCAGCAGCCAATGGACTAGCGGTAACAATGAGCAGTTCTTC.

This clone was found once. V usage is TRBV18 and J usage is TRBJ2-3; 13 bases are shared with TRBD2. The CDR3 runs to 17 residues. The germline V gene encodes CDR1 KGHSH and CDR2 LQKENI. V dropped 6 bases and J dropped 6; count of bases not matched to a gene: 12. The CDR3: CASSLSGGLAGVDTQYF. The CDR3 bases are TGTGCCAGCTCTCTCTCAGGTGGACTAGCGGGGGTGGATACGCAGTATTTT.

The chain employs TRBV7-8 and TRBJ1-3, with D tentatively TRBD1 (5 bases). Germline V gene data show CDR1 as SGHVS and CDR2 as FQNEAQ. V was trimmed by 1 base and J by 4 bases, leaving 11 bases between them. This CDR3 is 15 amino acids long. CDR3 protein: CASSLGAGKGNTIYF. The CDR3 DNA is TGTGCCAGCAGCTTAGGTGCAGGGAAAGGAAACACCATATATTTT.